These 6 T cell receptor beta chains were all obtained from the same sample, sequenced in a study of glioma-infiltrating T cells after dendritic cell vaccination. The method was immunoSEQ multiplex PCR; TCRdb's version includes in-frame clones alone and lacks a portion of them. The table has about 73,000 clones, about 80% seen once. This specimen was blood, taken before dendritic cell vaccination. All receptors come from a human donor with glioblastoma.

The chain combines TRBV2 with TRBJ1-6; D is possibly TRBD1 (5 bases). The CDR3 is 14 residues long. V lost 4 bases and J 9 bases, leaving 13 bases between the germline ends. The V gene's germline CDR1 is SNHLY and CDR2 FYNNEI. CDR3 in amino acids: CASSGSSQGSPLHF. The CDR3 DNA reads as TGTGCCAGCAGTGGGTCGTCTCAGGGTTCACCCCTCCACTTT.

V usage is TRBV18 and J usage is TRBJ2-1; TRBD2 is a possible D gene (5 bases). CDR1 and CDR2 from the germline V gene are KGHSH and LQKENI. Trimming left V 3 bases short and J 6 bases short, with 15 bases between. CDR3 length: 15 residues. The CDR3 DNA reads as TGTGCCAGCTCACCGTTGAGGGCAAGTGGCAATGAGCAGTTCTTC. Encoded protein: CASSPLRASGNEQFF.

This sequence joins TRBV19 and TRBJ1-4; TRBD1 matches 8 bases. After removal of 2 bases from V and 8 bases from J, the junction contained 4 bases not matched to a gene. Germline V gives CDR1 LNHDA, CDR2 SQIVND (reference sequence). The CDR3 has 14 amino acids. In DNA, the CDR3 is TGTGCCAGTAGTATACAGGGGGCCTGGGAAAAACTGTTTTTT. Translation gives CASSIQGAWEKLFF.

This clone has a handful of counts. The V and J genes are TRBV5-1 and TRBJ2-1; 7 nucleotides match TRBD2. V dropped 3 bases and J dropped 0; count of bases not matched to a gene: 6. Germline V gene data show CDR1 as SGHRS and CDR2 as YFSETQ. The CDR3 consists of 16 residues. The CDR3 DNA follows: TGCGCCAGCAGCTGGCCTAGCGGAGGCTCCTACAATGAGCAGTTCTTC. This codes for CASSWPSGGSYNEQFF.

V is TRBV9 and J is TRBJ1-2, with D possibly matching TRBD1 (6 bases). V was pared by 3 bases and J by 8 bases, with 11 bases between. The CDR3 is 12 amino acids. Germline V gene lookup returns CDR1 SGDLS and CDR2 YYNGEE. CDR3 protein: CASSATGSGYTF. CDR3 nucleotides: TGTGCCAGCAGCGCGACAGGATCGGGCTACACCTTC.

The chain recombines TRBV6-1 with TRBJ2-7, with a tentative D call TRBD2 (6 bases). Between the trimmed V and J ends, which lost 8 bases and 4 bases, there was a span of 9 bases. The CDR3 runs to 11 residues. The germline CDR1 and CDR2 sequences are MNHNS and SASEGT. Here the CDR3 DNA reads TGTGCCAGCGGGGGGAAATACGAGCAGTACTTC. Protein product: CASGGKYEQYF.